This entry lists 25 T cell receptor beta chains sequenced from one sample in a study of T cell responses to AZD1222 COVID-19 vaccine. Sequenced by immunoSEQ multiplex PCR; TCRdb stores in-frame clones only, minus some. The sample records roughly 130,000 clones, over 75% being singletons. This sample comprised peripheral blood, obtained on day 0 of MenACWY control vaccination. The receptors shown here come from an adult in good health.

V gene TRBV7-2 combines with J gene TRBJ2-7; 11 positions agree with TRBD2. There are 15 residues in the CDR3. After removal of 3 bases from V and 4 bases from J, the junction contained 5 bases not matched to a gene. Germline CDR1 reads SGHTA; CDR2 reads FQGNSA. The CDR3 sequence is CASSFFGTSGYEQYF. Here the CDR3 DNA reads TGTGCCAGCAGCTTCTTCGGGACTAGCGGTTACGAGCAGTACTTC.

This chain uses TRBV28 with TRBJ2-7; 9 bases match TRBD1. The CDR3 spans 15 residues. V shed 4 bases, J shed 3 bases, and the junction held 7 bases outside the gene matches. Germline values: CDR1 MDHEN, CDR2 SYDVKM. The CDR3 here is CASSSSGTGNYEQYF. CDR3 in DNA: TGTGCCAGCAGTTCGAGCGGGACAGGGAACTACGAGCAGTACTTC.

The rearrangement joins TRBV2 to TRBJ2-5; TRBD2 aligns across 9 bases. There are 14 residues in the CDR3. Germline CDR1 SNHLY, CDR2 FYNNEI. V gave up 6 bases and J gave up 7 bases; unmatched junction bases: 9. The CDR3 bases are TGTGCCAGCAGGGCGGGACTAGCTGGGGGGACCCAGTACTTC. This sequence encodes CASRAGLAGGTQYF.

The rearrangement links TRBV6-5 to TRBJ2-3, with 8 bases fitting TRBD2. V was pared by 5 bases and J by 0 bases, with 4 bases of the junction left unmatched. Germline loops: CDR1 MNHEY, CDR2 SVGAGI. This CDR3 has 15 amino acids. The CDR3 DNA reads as TGTGCCAGCAGTCGGACTAGCCGAAGCACAGATACGCAGTATTTT. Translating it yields CASSRTSRSTDTQYF.

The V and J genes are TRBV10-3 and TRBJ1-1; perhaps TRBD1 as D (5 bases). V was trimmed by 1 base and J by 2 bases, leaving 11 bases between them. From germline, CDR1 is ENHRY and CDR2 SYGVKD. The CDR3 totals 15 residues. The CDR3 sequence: CAISELPGGNTEAFF. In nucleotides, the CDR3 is TGTGCCATCAGTGAGTTACCGGGGGGAAACACTGAAGCTTTCTTT.

CDR3 residues: CASSLAAANTGELFF. The CDR3 coding sequence is TGTGCCAGCAGCTTAGCGGCAGCGAACACCGGGGAGCTGTTTTTT. The genes are TRBV7-6 and TRBJ2-2; D gene uncertain. The germline V and J ends were trimmed by 0 bases and 0 bases, with 5 bases remaining between them. CDR1 is SGHVS and CDR2 is FNYEAQ in the germline V gene. This CDR3 region has 15 residues.

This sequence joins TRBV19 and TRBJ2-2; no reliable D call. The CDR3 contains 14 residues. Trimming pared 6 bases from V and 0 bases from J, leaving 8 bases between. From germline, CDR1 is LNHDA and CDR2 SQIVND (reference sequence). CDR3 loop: CASSWNANTGELFF. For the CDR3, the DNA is TGTGCCAGTAGCTGGAACGCGAACACCGGGGAGCTGTTTTTT.

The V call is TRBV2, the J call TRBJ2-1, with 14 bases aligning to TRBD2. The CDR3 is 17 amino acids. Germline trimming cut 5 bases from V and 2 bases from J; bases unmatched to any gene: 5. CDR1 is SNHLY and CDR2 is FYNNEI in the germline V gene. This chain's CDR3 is CASSPGLAGGTYNEQFF. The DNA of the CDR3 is TGTGCCAGCAGTCCAGGACTAGCGGGAGGAACCTACAATGAGCAGTTCTTC.

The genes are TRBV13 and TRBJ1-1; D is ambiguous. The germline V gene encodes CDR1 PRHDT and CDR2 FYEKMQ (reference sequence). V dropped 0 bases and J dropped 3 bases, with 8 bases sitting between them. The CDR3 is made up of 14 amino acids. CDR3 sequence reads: CASSLGAGDTEAFF. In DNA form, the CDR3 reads TGTGCCAGCAGCTTAGGGGCAGGTGACACTGAAGCTTTCTTT.

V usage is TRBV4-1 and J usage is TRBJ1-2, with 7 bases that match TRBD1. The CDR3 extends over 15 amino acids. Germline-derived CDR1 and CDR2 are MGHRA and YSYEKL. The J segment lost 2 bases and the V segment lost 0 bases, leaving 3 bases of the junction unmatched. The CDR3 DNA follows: TGCGCCAGCAGCCAAGACGGGACAGCGAACTATGGCTACACCTTC. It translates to CASSQDGTANYGYTF.

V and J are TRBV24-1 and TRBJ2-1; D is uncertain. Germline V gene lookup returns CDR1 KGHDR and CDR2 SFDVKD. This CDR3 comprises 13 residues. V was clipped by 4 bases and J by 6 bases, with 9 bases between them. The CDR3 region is CATSDRWGNEQFF. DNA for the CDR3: TGTGCCACCAGTGACAGATGGGGCAATGAGCAGTTCTTC.

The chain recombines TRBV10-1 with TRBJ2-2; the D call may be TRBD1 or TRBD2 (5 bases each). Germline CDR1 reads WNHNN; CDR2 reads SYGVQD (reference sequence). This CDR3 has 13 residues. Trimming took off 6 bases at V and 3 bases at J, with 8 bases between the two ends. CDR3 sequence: CASRPGHTGELFF. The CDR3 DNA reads TGCGCCAGCAGGCCGGGACACACCGGGGAGCTGTTTTTT.

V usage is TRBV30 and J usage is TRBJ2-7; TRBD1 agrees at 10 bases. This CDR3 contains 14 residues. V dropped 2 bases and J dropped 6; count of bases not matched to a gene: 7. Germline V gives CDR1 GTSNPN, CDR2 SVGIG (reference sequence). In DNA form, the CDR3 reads TGTGCCTGGAGTCCCGGGACAGGGGTCGTCGAGCAGTACTTC. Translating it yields CAWSPGTGVVEQYF.

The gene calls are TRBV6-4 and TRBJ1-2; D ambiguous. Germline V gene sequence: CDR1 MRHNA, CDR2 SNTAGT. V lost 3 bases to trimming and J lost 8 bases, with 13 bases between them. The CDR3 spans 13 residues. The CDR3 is CASSEGRTTGYTF. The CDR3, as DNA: TGTGCCAGCAGTGAAGGACGGACTACGGGCTACACCTTC.

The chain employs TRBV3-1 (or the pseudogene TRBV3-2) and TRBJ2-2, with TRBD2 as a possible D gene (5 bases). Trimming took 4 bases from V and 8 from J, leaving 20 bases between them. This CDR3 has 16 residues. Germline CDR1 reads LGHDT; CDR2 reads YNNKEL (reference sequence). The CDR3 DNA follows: TGTGCCAGCAGCCTGAGGACTCCGACTATAACGGGGGAGCTGTTTTTT. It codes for CASSLRTPTITGELFF.

The DNA for the CDR3 is TGTGCCAGCAGTCAACAGGGCTACGAGCAGTACTTC. This sequence encodes CASSQQGYEQYF. This chain uses TRBV12-3 or TRBV12-4 with TRBJ2-7, with D possibly matching TRBD1 (6 bases). The germline V and J ends were trimmed by 5 bases and 3 bases, with 8 bases remaining between them. This CDR3 is 12 amino acids long.

CDR3 sequence: CASSPRLAGGTDTQYF. The CDR3 nucleotides read TGTGCCAGCAGCCCGAGACTAGCGGGGGGCACAGATACGCAGTATTTT. The chain combines TRBV7-3 with TRBJ2-3, with TRBD2 identical over 12 bases. The CDR3 length is 16 residues. Looked up from germline, CDR1 is SGHTA and CDR2 is FQGTGA. Trimming removed 5 bases from V and 1 base from J; junction bases left unmatched: 4.

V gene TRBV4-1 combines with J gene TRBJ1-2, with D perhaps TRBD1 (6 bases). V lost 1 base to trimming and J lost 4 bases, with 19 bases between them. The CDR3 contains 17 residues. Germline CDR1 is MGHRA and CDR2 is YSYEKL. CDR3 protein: CASSQGSLGRGLYGYTF. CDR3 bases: TGCGCCAGCAGCCAAGGCTCCCTCGGCAGGGGCCTCTATGGCTACACCTTC.

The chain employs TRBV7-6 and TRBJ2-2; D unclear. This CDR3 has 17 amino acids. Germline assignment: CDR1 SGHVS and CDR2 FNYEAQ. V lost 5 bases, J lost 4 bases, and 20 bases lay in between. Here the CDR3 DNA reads TGTGCCAGCAGCCAGCTTAGCCCTAGGCAGGTCACCGGGGAGCTGTTTTTT. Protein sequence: CASSQLSPRQVTGELFF.

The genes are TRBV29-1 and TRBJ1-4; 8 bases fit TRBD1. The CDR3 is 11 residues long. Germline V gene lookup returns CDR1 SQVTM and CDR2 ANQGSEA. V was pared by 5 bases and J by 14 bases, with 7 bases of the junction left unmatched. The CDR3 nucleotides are TGCAGCGTTTCCAACAGGGGGGACCTGTTTTTT. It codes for CSVSNRGDLFF. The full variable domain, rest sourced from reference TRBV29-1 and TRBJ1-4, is SAVISQKPSRDICQRGTSLTIQCQVDSQVTMMFWYRQQPGQSLTLIATANQGSEATYESGFVIDKFPISRPNLTFSTLTVSNMSPEDSSIYLCSVSNRGDLFFGSGTQLSVL.

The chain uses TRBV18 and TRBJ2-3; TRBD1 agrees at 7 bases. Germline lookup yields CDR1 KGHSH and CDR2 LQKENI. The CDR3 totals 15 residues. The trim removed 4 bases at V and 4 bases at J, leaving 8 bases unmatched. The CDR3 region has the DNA TGTGCCAGCTCACGCGTCGACAGGGACGCAGATACGCAGTATTTT. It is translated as CASSRVDRDADTQYF.

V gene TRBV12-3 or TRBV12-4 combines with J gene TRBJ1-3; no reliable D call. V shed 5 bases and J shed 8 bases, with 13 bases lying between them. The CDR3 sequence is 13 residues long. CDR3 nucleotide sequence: TGTGCCAGCAGTCAATCCAGCGGAGACACCATATATTTT. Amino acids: CASSQSSGDTIYF.

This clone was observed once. Here the CDR3 DNA reads TGCAGCGTTGAAGTGGGCTACGCCTACACCTTC. Its translation is CSVEVGYAYTF. The chain employs TRBV29-1 and TRBJ1-2; D remains unclear. Per the germline V gene, CDR1 is SQVTM and CDR2 is ANQGSEA. Deletions cut 1 base from V and 10 bases from J, with 10 bases between. There are 11 residues in the CDR3.

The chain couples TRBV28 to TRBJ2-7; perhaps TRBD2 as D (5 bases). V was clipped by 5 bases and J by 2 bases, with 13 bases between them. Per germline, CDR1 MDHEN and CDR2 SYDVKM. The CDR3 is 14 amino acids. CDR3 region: CASSTPDGTYEQYF. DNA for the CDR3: TGTGCCAGCAGTACCCCGGACGGGACCTACGAGCAGTACTTC. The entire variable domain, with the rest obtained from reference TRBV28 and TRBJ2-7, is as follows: DVKVTQSSRYLVKRTGEKVFLECVQDMDHENMFWYRQDPGLGLRLIYFSYDVKMKEKGDIPEGYSVSREKKERFSLILESASTNQTSMYLCASSTPDGTYEQYFGPGTRLTVT.

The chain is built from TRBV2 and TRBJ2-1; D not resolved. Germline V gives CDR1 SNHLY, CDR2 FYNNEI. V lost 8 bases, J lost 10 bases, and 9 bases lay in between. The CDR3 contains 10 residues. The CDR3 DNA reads TGTGCCAGCTACCTGGGGGAGCAGTTCTTC. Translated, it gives CASYLGEQFF.